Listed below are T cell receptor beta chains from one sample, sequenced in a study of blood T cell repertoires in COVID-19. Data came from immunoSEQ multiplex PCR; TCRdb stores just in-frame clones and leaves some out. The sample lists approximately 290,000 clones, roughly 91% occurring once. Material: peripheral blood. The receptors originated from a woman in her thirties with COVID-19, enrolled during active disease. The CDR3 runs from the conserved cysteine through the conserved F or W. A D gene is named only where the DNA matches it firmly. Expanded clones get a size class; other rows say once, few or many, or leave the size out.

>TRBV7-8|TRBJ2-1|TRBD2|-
TGTGCCAGCAGCTTCTACCTAGCGGGGGCCTCGCGTGGGAATGAGCAGTTCTTC
CASSFYLAGASRGNEQFF
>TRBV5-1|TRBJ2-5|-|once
TGCGCCAGCAGCCCGGGGGTCCCCGGCCAGACCCAGTACTTC
CASSPGVPGQTQYF
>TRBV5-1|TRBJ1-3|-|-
TGCGCCAGCAGCTTGGGGGAGGCCGGAGGAAACACCATATATTTT
CASSLGEAGGNTIYF
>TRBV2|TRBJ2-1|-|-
TGTGCCAGCAGTGAAGTGCGGGTTGGGGAGCAGTTCTTC
CASSEVRVGEQFF
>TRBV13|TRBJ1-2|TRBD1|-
TGTGCCAGCAGCCTAACGGGACAGGGGGCGGCTGGCTACACCTTC
CASSLTGQGAAGYTF
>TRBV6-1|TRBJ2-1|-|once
TGTGCCAGCAGTGAATACGGCAGGGGCAATGAGCAGTTCTTC
CASSEYGRGNEQFF
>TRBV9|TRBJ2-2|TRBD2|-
TGTGCCAGCAGTCATCTAGCGGGGGGGCCGCGGGAGCTGTTTTTT
CASSHLAGGPRELFF
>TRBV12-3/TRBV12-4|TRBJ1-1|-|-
TGTGCCAGCAGTTTAAGAGGCCCCGGAGCTTTCTTT
CASSLRGPGAFF
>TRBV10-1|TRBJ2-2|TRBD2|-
TGCGCCAGCAGTGAGTCGCTAGCGGGGACCGGGGAGCTGTTTTTT
CASSESLAGTGELFF
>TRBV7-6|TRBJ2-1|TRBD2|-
TGTGCCAGCAGCCTATCAAGCGGGGGGTACAATGAGCAGTTCTTC
CASSLSSGGYNEQFF
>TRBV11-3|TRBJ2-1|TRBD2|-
TGTGCCAGCAGCCCTGCGGGGGGGCTTAACAATGAGCAGTTCTTC
CASSPAGGLNNEQFF
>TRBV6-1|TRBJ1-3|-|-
TGTGCCAGCAGTGAATACCTGCGCTCTGGAAACACCATATATTTT
CASSEYLRSGNTIYF
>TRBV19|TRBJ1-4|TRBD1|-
TGTGCCAGTAACTCCGGGACAGGGGCCGAAAAACTGTTTTTT
CASNSGTGAEKLFF
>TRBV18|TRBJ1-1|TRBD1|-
TGTGCCAGCTGTACAGGGGTGAGAAACACTGAAGCTTTCTTT
CASCTGVRNTEAFF